The 30 T cell receptor beta chains presented below share a single source sample, sequenced in a study of blood T cell repertoires in COVID-19. Sequencing was performed with immunoSEQ multiplex PCR; in TCRdb, only in-frame clones are kept and a portion is missing. Here the sample spans roughly 220,000 clones, around four fifths being singletons. The sample consisted of peripheral blood. These TCRs come from a man aged 30 to 45 with active or convalescent COVID-19.

The chain couples TRBV7-9 to TRBJ2-5; 9 nucleotides line up with TRBD2. CDR3 length: 17 residues. With 2 bases clipped from V and 4 bases from J, the junction kept 11 bases outside the gene matches. Germline assignment: CDR1 SEHNR and CDR2 FQNEAQ (reference sequence). CDR3 in DNA: TGTGCCAGCAGCTTATCACGAGCGGGGGGAAGATTAGAGACCCAGTACTTC. It is translated as CASSLSRAGGRLETQYF.

The chain couples TRBV11-2 to TRBJ1-6, with a tentative D call TRBD1 (5 bases). V lost 4 bases, J lost 11 bases, and 18 bases lay in between. Germline V gives CDR1 SGHAT, CDR2 FQNNGV. The CDR3 sequence is 15 residues long. CDR3 protein: CASSWGPEGPAPLHF. CDR3 DNA sequence: TGTGCCAGCAGCTGGGGCCCGGAGGGACCTGCACCCCTCCACTTT.

The chain recombines TRBV29-1 with TRBJ2-7; a possible D gene is TRBD2 (6 bases). Germline-derived CDR1 and CDR2 are SQVTM and ANQGSEA. Trimming removed 2 bases at V and 3 bases at J, with 8 bases between. The CDR3 runs 12 residues. The CDR3 DNA follows: TGCAGCGTTGAATGGGGGGACTACGAGCAGTACTTC. Translation gives CSVEWGDYEQYF.

This clone was detected a few times. The chain employs TRBV21-1 and TRBJ2-2; the table calls TRBD2, which could not be checked here. TRBV21-1 is marked as a pseudogene. This CDR3 contains 16 residues. CDR3: CASSMELLTVTGELFF. The CDR3 bases are TGTGCCAGCAGCATGGAGCTTTTGACGGTCACCGGGGAGCTGTTTTTT.

The chain has TRBV30 and TRBJ1-5; no reliable D call. Trimming removed 5 bases from V and 3 bases from J, with 11 bases in between. Looked up from germline, CDR1 is GTSNPN and CDR2 is SVGIG (reference sequence). The CDR3 runs 13 residues. CDR3 amino acids: CAWGGDPNQPQHF. Written as DNA, the CDR3 is TGTGCCTGGGGCGGGGATCCCAATCAGCCCCAGCATTTT.

The chain uses TRBV19 and TRBJ2-1, with 14 bases identical to TRBD2. The CDR3 has 15 amino acids. V shed 3 bases and J 9 bases; nucleotides not matched to a gene: 4. The germline gives CDR1 LNHDA, CDR2 SQIVND (reference sequence). CDR3 sequence (DNA): TGTGCCAGTAGTATCCCGGGACTAGCGGGAGTTGAGCAGTTCTTC. Its translation is CASSIPGLAGVEQFF. The whole variable domain, remainder taken from reference TRBV19 and TRBJ2-1, is DGGITQSPKYLFRKEGQNVTLSCEQNLNHDAMYWYRQDPGQGLRLIYYSQIVNDFQKGDIAEGYSVSREKKESFPLTVTSAQKNPTAFYLCASSIPGLAGVEQFFGPGTRLTVL.

The CDR3 nucleotides read TGTGCCAGCAGCCCTGGGCAGGGAGGCAACTATGGCTACACCTTC. Its translation is CASSPGQGGNYGYTF. The gene calls are TRBV28 and TRBJ1-2; D is perhaps TRBD1 (5 bases). Germline values: CDR1 MDHEN, CDR2 SYDVKM. Trimming removed 6 bases from V and 2 bases from J, with 16 bases in between. This CDR3 contains 15 residues.

The chain couples TRBV7-8 to TRBJ2-3; 9 nucleotides align to TRBD2. After removal of 5 bases from V and 2 bases from J, the junction contained 8 bases not matched to a gene. Per the germline V gene, CDR1 is SGHVS and CDR2 is FQNEAQ. The CDR3 is 16 amino acids. The CDR3 coding sequence is TGTGCCAGCAGCCCCCAACTAGCGGGCCCCACAGATACGCAGTATTTT. Translating gives CASSPQLAGPTDTQYF.

The J gene is TRBJ2-7, the V gene TRBV5-6, with D unclear. Trimming left V 0 bases short and J 0 bases short, with 13 bases between. CDR1 and CDR2 from the germline V gene are SGHDT and YYEEEE. The CDR3 covers 16 residues. The CDR3 DNA reads TGTGCCAGCAGCTTGGTGGCCGATTGGAGCTCCTACGAGCAGTACTTC. Encoded protein: CASSLVADWSSYEQYF.

The J gene is TRBJ2-7, the V gene TRBV28; no firm D call. Germline V gene lookup returns CDR1 MDHEN and CDR2 SYDVKM. This CDR3 contains 12 residues. V was pared by 7 bases and J by 2 bases, with 9 bases between. Here the CDR3 reads CASTSPAYEQYF. Here the CDR3 DNA reads TGTGCCAGCACCTCGCCGGCCTACGAGCAGTACTTC.

The V gene is TRBV7-2, the J gene TRBJ2-3; possible D gene TRBD2, 6 bases. Trimming took off 5 bases at V and 1 base at J, with 16 bases between the two ends. The germline CDR1 and CDR2 sequences are SGHTA and FQGNSA. CDR3 length equals 16 residues. This CDR3 is CASSARRVAGTDTQYF. DNA of the CDR3: TGTGCCAGCAGCGCAAGGAGGGTAGCGGGCACAGATACGCAGTATTTT. Full variable domain (missing parts from reference TRBV7-2 and TRBJ2-3): GAGVSQSPSNKVTEKGKDVELRCDPISGHTALYWYRQSLGQGLEFLIYFQGNSAPDKSGLPSDRFSAERTGGSVSTLTIQRTQQEDSAVYLCASSARRVAGTDTQYFGPGTRLTVL.

DNA of the CDR3: TGTGCCAGCAGTTTATTCTACGAGCAGTACTTC. Translated, it gives CASSLFYEQYF. The gene calls are TRBV5-4 and TRBJ2-7; unclear D gene. The CDR3 has 11 amino acids. Per the germline V gene, CDR1 is SGHNT and CDR2 is YYREEE (reference sequence). V lost 5 bases and J 3 bases, leaving 6 bases between the germline ends.

The chain recombines TRBV3-1 (or the pseudogene TRBV3-2) with TRBJ1-5; TRBD1 is a possible D gene (5 bases). V lost 2 bases to trimming and J lost 8 bases, with 16 bases between them. Germline V gene lookup returns CDR1 LGHDT and CDR2 YNNKEL (reference sequence). The CDR3 runs to 15 residues. CDR3 coding DNA: TGTGCCAGCAGCCAAAGGGCGGGGACCGGGGAGCCCCAGCATTTT. The encoded protein is CASSQRAGTGEPQHF.

The V and J genes are TRBV6-5 and TRBJ2-5, with 10 bases that match TRBD2. In germline, CDR1 is MNHEY, CDR2 SVGAGI. The length of the CDR3 is 15 residues. Losses at the gene ends were 4 bases for V and 6 bases for J; bases not matched to a gene: 8. In DNA form, the CDR3 reads TGTGCCAGCAGTTTAGTAGCGGGGGGCAAGAAGACCCAGTACTTC. Its translation: CASSLVAGGKKTQYF.

CDR3 nucleotides: TGTGCCAGCAGCTTACCCAGGGGGTCGATGAACACTGAAGCTTTCTTT. It is translated as CASSLPRGSMNTEAFF. The rearrangement uses TRBV7-6 and TRBJ1-1, with 7 positions matching TRBD1. The CDR3 is 16 residues long. Germline assignment: CDR1 SGHVS and CDR2 FNYEAQ. Trimming removed 2 bases from V and 0 bases from J; junction bases left unmatched: 6.

This clone was recorded a few times. V usage is TRBV6-2 or TRBV6-3 and J usage is TRBJ1-1, with TRBD1 identical over 7 bases. The CDR3 has 13 amino acids. The germline V gene encodes CDR1 MNHEY and CDR2 SVGEGT. Trimming removed 5 bases from V and 7 bases from J; junction bases left unmatched: 7. The chain's CDR3 is CASSKTGRNEAFF. CDR3 nucleotide sequence: TGTGCCAGCAGTAAGACAGGGAGGAATGAAGCTTTCTTT.

The chain is built from TRBV7-9 and TRBJ1-2, with 7 bases identical to TRBD1. Unmatched junction bases numbered 10, after V lost 1 base and J lost 5 bases. Germline CDR1 and CDR2: SEHNR and FQNEAQ (reference sequence). The length of the CDR3 is 16 residues. The CDR3 bases are TGTGCCAGCAGCTTAGACAGCAGGGGGTCCCATTATGGCTACACCTTC. Translating it yields CASSLDSRGSHYGYTF. Full variable domain (missing parts from reference TRBV7-9 and TRBJ1-2): DTGVSQNPRHKITKRGQNVTFRCDPISEHNRLYWYRQTLGQGPEFLTYFQNEAQLEKSRLLSDRFSAERPKGSFSTLEIQRTEQGDSAMYLCASSLDSRGSHYGYTFGSGTRLTVV.

The chain employs TRBV5-1 and TRBJ2-1, with D maybe TRBD2 (5 bases). The CDR3 is 15 residues long. V lost 4 bases and J 9 bases, leaving 20 bases between the germline ends. Germline CDR1 is SGHRS and CDR2 is YFSETQ. For the CDR3, the DNA is TGCGCCAGCAGCCTCCGAGGGTCCTCTCCTGGTGAGCAGTTCTTC. This encodes CASSLRGSSPGEQFF.

V is TRBV29-1 and J is TRBJ1-4; TRBD1 aligns across 7 bases. Germline V gene data show CDR1 as SQVTM and CDR2 as ANQGSEA. J lost 6 bases, V lost 6 bases, and 19 bases had no gene match. The CDR3 is made up of 17 amino acids. In DNA form, the CDR3 reads TGCAGCGTAGCCCTTGGGACAGAGGGGTTATTTTATGAAAAACTGTTTTTT. Its translation is CSVALGTEGLFYEKLFF. The full variable domain, rest sourced from reference TRBV29-1 and TRBJ1-4, is SAVISQKPSRDICQRGTSLTIQCQVDSQVTMMFWYRQQPGQSLTLIATANQGSEATYESGFVIDKFPISRPNLTFSTLTVSNMSPEDSSIYLCSVALGTEGLFYEKLFFGSGTQLSVL.

The V and J genes are TRBV24-1 and TRBJ2-2, with 8 bases identical to TRBD1. Trimming removed 3 bases from V and 5 bases from J; junction bases left unmatched: 4. CDR3 length: 15 residues. Per germline, CDR1 KGHDR and CDR2 SFDVKD. CDR3 amino acids: CATSDPGQATGELFF. The CDR3 coding sequence is TGTGCCACCAGTGATCCGGGACAGGCGACCGGGGAGCTGTTTTTT.

This chain uses TRBV27 with TRBJ2-2; 13 bases match TRBD2. J was trimmed by 0 bases and V by 4 bases; bases with no gene match: 2. This CDR3 comprises 17 residues. CDR1 and CDR2 from the germline V gene are MNHEY and SMNVEV (reference sequence). CDR3 DNA: TGTGCCAGCAGTTCCGGGACTAGCGGGGCGAACACCGGGGAGCTGTTTTTT. Its protein product is CASSSGTSGANTGELFF.

V usage is TRBV9 and J usage is TRBJ2-1; 10 bases are a match to TRBD1. Trimming removed 0 bases from V and 3 bases from J; junction bases left unmatched: 6. CDR1 is SGDLS, CDR2 YYNGEE, per germline. The CDR3 runs to 17 residues. The CDR3, as DNA: TGTGCCAGCAGCGTAGATCGGACAGGGGGTATCTACAATGAGCAGTTCTTC. Translating gives CASSVDRTGGIYNEQFF. The full variable domain, with the rest looked up from reference TRBV9 and TRBJ2-1, is DSGVTQTPKHLITATGQRVTLRCSPRSGDLSVYWYQQSLDQGLQFLIQYYNGEERAKGNILERFSAQQFPDLHSELNLSSLELGDSALYFCASSVDRTGGIYNEQFFGPGTRLTVL.

V is TRBV28 and J is TRBJ1-2; D is ambiguous. The CDR3 sequence is 15 residues long. CDR1 and CDR2 (germline): MDHEN, SYDVKM. Deletions cut 2 bases from V and 5 bases from J, with 15 bases between. The CDR3 bases are TGTGCCAGCAGTTTAGGCGGGGTGCAAGGGTATGGCTACACCTTC. This encodes CASSLGGVQGYGYTF.

J is TRBJ2-5 and V is TRBV11-3, with D possibly being TRBD2 (6 bases). Trimming removed 5 bases from V and 5 bases from J, with 12 bases in between. Germline values: CDR1 SGHNT, CDR2 YENEEA. This CDR3 spans 13 amino acids. The CDR3 loop reads CASSPTSGETQYF. In DNA, the CDR3 is TGTGCCAGCAGCCCGACTAGTGGGGAGACCCAGTACTTC.

V is TRBV27 and J is TRBJ1-2; 10 bases agree with TRBD1. With 3 bases clipped from V and 0 bases from J, the junction kept 7 bases outside the gene matches. The CDR3 loop spans 17 amino acids. The germline gives CDR1 MNHEY, CDR2 SMNVEV (reference sequence). This chain's CDR3 is CASSFLGQGVPNYGYTF. DNA for the CDR3: TGTGCCAGCAGTTTCCTTGGACAGGGGGTACCTAACTATGGCTACACCTTC.

The chain joins TRBV5-1 to TRBJ1-2; no definite D call. Trimming took 1 base from V and 3 from J, leaving 13 bases between them. The CDR3 sequence is 15 residues long. The germline gives CDR1 SGHRS, CDR2 YFSETQ. DNA for the CDR3: TGCGCCAGCAGCTTGTCTGTTAGCGGGGACTATGGCTACACCTTC. Translated: CASSLSVSGDYGYTF.

This sequence joins TRBV29-1 and TRBJ2-7; a weak D match, TRBD1 (5 bases). Trimming shortened V by 4 bases and J by 2 bases, and 15 bases separated the two germline ends. The germline CDR1 and CDR2 sequences are SQVTM and ANQGSEA. This CDR3 has 14 amino acids. In nucleotides, the CDR3 is TGCAGCGTTGTCGGACCAGACAGAGCCTACGAGCAGTACTTC. The encoded protein is CSVVGPDRAYEQYF.

J is TRBJ1-2 and V is TRBV18; a possible D gene is TRBD1 (6 bases). The V end was cut by 2 bases, the J end by 2 bases, with 9 bases between. The germline V gene has CDR1 KGHSH and CDR2 LQKENI. The CDR3 spans 14 residues. The CDR3 DNA is TGTGCCAGCTCACCAAAAGGACAGAACTATGGCTACACCTTC. As protein: CASSPKGQNYGYTF.

This chain connects TRBV27 to TRBJ1-1; tentatively, D is TRBD1 (5 bases). V lost 7 bases and J 4 bases, leaving 16 bases between the germline ends. CDR1 is MNHEY, CDR2 SMNVEV, per germline (reference sequence). The CDR3 totals 14 residues. Here the CDR3 reads CASTPWSGVTEAFF. The CDR3 DNA sequence: TGTGCCAGCACCCCCTGGTCGGGGGTCACTGAAGCTTTCTTT.

This chain links TRBV27 with TRBJ1-6; D is possibly TRBD1 (6 bases). Trimming removed 7 bases from V and 7 bases from J, with 20 bases in between. Germline CDR1 MNHEY, CDR2 SMNVEV (reference sequence). This CDR3 has 16 residues. The CDR3 loop is CASIDFRGGGNSPLHF. CDR3 nucleotide sequence: TGTGCCAGCATCGACTTCAGGGGCGGTGGGAATTCACCCCTCCACTTT.